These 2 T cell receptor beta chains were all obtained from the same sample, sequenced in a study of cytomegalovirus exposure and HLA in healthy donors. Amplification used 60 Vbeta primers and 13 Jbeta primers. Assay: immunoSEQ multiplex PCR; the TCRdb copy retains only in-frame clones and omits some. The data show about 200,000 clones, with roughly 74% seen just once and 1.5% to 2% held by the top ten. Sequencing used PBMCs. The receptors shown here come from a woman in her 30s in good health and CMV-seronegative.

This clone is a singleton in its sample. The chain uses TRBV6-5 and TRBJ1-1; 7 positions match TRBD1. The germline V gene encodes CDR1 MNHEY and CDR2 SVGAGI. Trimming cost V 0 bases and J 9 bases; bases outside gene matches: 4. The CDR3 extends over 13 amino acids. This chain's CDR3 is CASSYSTGRQAFF. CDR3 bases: TGTGCCAGCAGTTACTCGACAGGGAGACAAGCTTTCTTT.

CDR3: CASSLYRTRNEQFF. Here the CDR3 DNA reads TGTGCCAGCAGCTTGTATAGGACTAGAAATGAGCAGTTCTTC. The gene calls are TRBV5-5 and TRBJ2-1, with TRBD2 identical over 7 bases. The germline CDR1 and CDR2 sequences are SGHKS and YYEKEE (reference sequence). The CDR3 contains 14 residues. The ends lost 1 base at V and 7 bases at J; junction bases unmatched: 5.